A selection of T cell receptor beta chains follows, all from one sample in a study of blood T cell repertoires in COVID-19. Data came from immunoSEQ multiplex PCR; TCRdb stores just in-frame clones and leaves some out. The top ten clones hold about 8.2% of a sample with more than 150,000 clones, around 85% of them seen once. The sequenced sample was peripheral blood. All receptors derive from a man in his 60s with acute or convalescent COVID-19. Each CDR3 is given with its conserved first and last residue. Fields, in order: clone size, D gene, V gene, J gene, CDR3 DNA, CDR3 protein. The D gene is left open where the match is weak. Where a row states a size, it is once, few, many or the class of an expanded clone; other rows omit it.

clone_size: few; d_call: TRBD2; v_call: TRBV5-1; j_call: TRBJ2-7; cdr3_nt: TGCGCCAGCAGCTTGGCTCGAGCGGGGCTCAATACCAACCTCCGGCCGTCCGAGCAGTACTTC; cdr3_aa: CASSLARAGLNTNLRPSEQYF
clone_size: .; d_call: TRBD1; v_call: TRBV2; j_call: TRBJ1-1; cdr3_nt: TGTGCCAGTGGACAGGGCAGGATGAACACTGAAGCTTTCTTT; cdr3_aa: CASGQGRMNTEAFF
clone_size: .; d_call: TRBD1; v_call: TRBV2; j_call: TRBJ1-3; cdr3_nt: TGTGCCAGCAGATCAGACAGGGCCTCTGGAAACACCATATATTTT; cdr3_aa: CASRSDRASGNTIYF
clone_size: .; d_call: TRBD1; v_call: TRBV11-2; j_call: TRBJ1-2; cdr3_nt: TGTGCCAGCAGCTTAGCTTACGGGACAGCTAACTATGGCTACACCTTC; cdr3_aa: CASSLAYGTANYGYTF
clone_size: .; d_call: TRBD1; v_call: TRBV27; j_call: TRBJ1-5; cdr3_nt: TGTGCCGTTGGACAGGGGGTTGCTCAGCCCCAGCATTTT; cdr3_aa: CAVGQGVAQPQHF
clone_size: once; d_call: .; v_call: TRBV5-1; j_call: TRBJ2-1; cdr3_nt: TGCGCCAGCAGCCGTCGTGTGGGGGGATTGGTGAGTTCCTACAATGAGCAGTTCTTC; cdr3_aa: CASSRRVGGLVSSYNEQFF
clone_size: .; d_call: .; v_call: TRBV6-5; j_call: TRBJ2-1; cdr3_nt: TGTGCCAGCTCCCCGTGGCCATACAATGAGCAGTTCTTC; cdr3_aa: CASSPWPYNEQFF
clone_size: .; d_call: TRBD2; v_call: TRBV6-5; j_call: TRBJ2-1; cdr3_nt: TGTGCCAGCAGGCCCGCCGGGACTAGCGGGATGAGGCAGTTCTTC; cdr3_aa: CASRPAGTSGMRQFF
clone_size: .; d_call: .; v_call: TRBV5-1; j_call: TRBJ2-2; cdr3_nt: TGCGCCAGCAGCTTGTCCGGGGCCGGGGAGCTGTTTTTT; cdr3_aa: CASSLSGAGELFF
clone_size: .; d_call: .; v_call: TRBV5-1; j_call: TRBJ2-2; cdr3_nt: TGCGCCAGCAAGGGGGTTATCGACACCGGGGAGCTGTTTTTT; cdr3_aa: CASKGVIDTGELFF
clone_size: .; d_call: .; v_call: TRBV18; j_call: TRBJ2-7; cdr3_nt: TGTGCCAGCTCACCGGGGCAGCCCGTCTACGAGCAGTACTTC; cdr3_aa: CASSPGQPVYEQYF
clone_size: .; d_call: .; v_call: TRBV11-3; j_call: TRBJ2-2; cdr3_nt: TGTGCCAGCAGCTTTGCAGGGCTCGACACCGGGGAGCTGTTTTTT; cdr3_aa: CASSFAGLDTGELFF
clone_size: once; d_call: .; v_call: TRBV10-3; j_call: TRBJ2-7; cdr3_nt: TGTGCCTTGATGGCCAGCGGATCCTACGAGCAGTACTTC; cdr3_aa: CALMASGSYEQYF
clone_size: .; d_call: .; v_call: TRBV29-1; j_call: TRBJ1-3; cdr3_nt: TGCAGCGTTGAATTGGGGGCTTATGGAAACACCATATATTTT; cdr3_aa: CSVELGAYGNTIYF
clone_size: once; d_call: .; v_call: TRBV11-2; j_call: TRBJ2-3; cdr3_nt: TGTGCCAGCAGCTTAGATTGGGGCCAGGGTGGCACAGATACGCAGTATTTT; cdr3_aa: CASSLDWGQGGTDTQYF
clone_size: .; d_call: .; v_call: TRBV7-6; j_call: TRBJ2-6; cdr3_nt: TGTGCCAGCAGCTGGGAGAGGGCCAACGTCCTGACTTTC; cdr3_aa: CASSWERANVLTF
clone_size: .; d_call: .; v_call: TRBV12-3/TRBV12-4; j_call: TRBJ1-2; cdr3_nt: TGTGCCAGCAGTCCTTATACGCGGGGCTACACCTTC; cdr3_aa: CASSPYTRGYTF
clone_size: once; d_call: TRBD2; v_call: TRBV7-9; j_call: TRBJ2-1; cdr3_nt: TGTGCCAGCAGCCGTCACGGGACTAGCGGGACCTTTTACAATGAGCAGTTCTTC; cdr3_aa: CASSRHGTSGTFYNEQFF
clone_size: once; d_call: .; v_call: TRBV28; j_call: TRBJ2-1; cdr3_nt: TGTGCCAGCAGTCTATTTGGGGCCATCTCCTACAATGAGCAGTTCTTC; cdr3_aa: CASSLFGAISYNEQFF
clone_size: .; d_call: .; v_call: TRBV27; j_call: TRBJ2-5; cdr3_nt: TGTGCCAGCAGTCCCTTGGCAGGGTGGTATGGCGTACAAGAGACCCAGTACTTC; cdr3_aa: CASSPLAGWYGVQETQYF
clone_size: .; d_call: .; v_call: TRBV28; j_call: TRBJ1-2; cdr3_nt: TGTGCCAGCAGCCTACCCCGGGAGTTAAGCTATGGCTACACCTTC; cdr3_aa: CASSLPRELSYGYTF
clone_size: .; d_call: TRBD1; v_call: TRBV19; j_call: TRBJ2-5; cdr3_nt: TGTGCCAGTAGTATAGCCGGGGCAGGGGGCTGGGAGACCCAGTACTTC; cdr3_aa: CASSIAGAGGWETQYF
clone_size: once; d_call: .; v_call: TRBV20-1; j_call: TRBJ1-4; cdr3_nt: TGCAGTGCCCCCTTTAGAGGGCTTGCGTTTTTT; cdr3_aa: CSAPFRGLAFF
clone_size: .; d_call: TRBD2; v_call: TRBV29-1; j_call: TRBJ2-1; cdr3_nt: TGCAGCGCCAGGGGACTAGCGGGAGGGCCTAGTGAGCAGTTCTTC; cdr3_aa: CSARGLAGGPSEQFF